Listed below are T cell receptor beta chains from one sample, sequenced in a study of T-cell reconstitution after alpha-beta-depleted transplantation in children. Via MiXCR, TCRdb re-called the PCR reads, giving one row per CDR3 protein. Of around 420,000 distinct CDR3 sequences detected, 16% appear once; the ten largest clones hold under 30%. Here the sequenced sample was PBMCs, mostly from graft donor cells, taken 360 days after TCRalphabeta/CD19-depleted stem cell transplant. These receptors all stem from a boy younger than two who had a stem cell transplant for Wiskott-Aldrich syndrome, so the T cells may come from the graft donor. CDR3s include the opening cysteine and the closing phenylalanine or tryptophan. A D gene is named only where the DNA matches it firmly. Rows may omit the clone size; those that give it use once, few, many or a size class.

d_gene	v_gene	abundance	j_gene	CDR3nt	CDR3aa
.	TRBV2	many	TRBJ2-5	TGTGCCAGCAGGGCCGACCGGGTCAAAGAGACCCAGTACTTC	CASRADRVKETQYF
.	TRBV20-1	many	TRBJ2-3	TGCAGTGCTAGTAGTGAAGATACGCAGTATTTT	CSASSEDTQYF
TRBD2	TRBV24-1	.	TRBJ2-1	TGTGCCACCAGTGCGGGACTAGCGGGAGTTTTCGATGAGCAGTTCTTC	CATSAGLAGVFDEQFF
.	TRBV28	.	TRBJ2-1	TGTGCCAGCAGTCTCTTCAAAAAAAGGTACTATGAGCAGTTCTTC	CASSLFKKRYYEQFF
TRBD2	TRBV30	.	TRBJ2-3	TGTGCCTGGAGTGTGGGGGCGGGGGGTTCAGATACGCAGTATTTT	CAWSVGAGGSDTQYF
.	TRBV10-3	.	TRBJ2-3	TGTGCCATCAGTGCCACGGGGACAGATACGCAGTATTTT	CAISATGTDTQYF
.	TRBV6-2/TRBV6-3	few	TRBJ2-1	TGTGCCAGCAGCCGGCCAGGATGGTTGTTCTTC	CASSRPGWLFF
.	TRBV6-1	few	TRBJ2-1	TGTGCCAGCCGGGGGGCCGTAACAAGAGATGAGCAGTTCTTC	CASRGAVTRDEQFF
TRBD2	TRBV12-3/TRBV12-4	few	TRBJ2-1	TGTGCCAGCATCTGGCGGGAGGGTTACAATGAGCAGTTCTTC	CASIWREGYNEQFF
.	TRBV5-1	few	TRBJ2-5	TGCGCCAGCAGCTCCCATCTCAACCGGGCAGAGACCCAGTACTTC	CASSSHLNRAETQYF
.	TRBV7-2	few	TRBJ2-5	TGTGCCAGCAGCTTAGCCGTCGGGGAAGAGACCCAGTACTTC	CASSLAVGEETQYF
TRBD2	TRBV9	.	TRBJ2-5	TGTGCCAGCAGCAGCGGGGTGTCAGAGACCCAGTACTTC	CASSSGVSETQYF